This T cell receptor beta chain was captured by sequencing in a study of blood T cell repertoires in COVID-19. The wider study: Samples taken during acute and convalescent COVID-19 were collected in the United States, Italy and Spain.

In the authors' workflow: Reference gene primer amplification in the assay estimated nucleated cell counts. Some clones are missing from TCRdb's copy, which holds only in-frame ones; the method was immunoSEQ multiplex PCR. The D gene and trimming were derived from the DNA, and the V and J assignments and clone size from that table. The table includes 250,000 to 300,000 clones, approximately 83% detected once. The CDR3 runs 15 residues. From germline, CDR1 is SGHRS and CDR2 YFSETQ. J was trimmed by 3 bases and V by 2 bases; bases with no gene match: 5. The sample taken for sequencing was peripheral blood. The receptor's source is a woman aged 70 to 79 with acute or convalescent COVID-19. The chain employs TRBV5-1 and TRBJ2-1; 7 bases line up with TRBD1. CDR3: CASSLQGNLYNEQFF. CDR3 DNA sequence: TGCGCCAGCAGCTTACAGGGGAATCTCTACAATGAGCAGTTCTTC. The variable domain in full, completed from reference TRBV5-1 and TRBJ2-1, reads KAGVTQTPRYLIKTRGQQVTLSCSPISGHRSVSWYQQTPGQGLQFLFEYFSETQRNKGNFPGRFSGRQFSNSRSEMNVSTLELGDSALYLCASSLQGNLYNEQFFGPGTRLTVL.